The rows below give T cell receptor beta chains drawn from one sample of a study. TCRdb reprocessed the 5' RACE reads via MiXCR and lists one record per CDR3 protein. The sample holds over 40,000 distinct CDR3 sequences; roughly 21% are singletons and the top ten take around 4%. What was sequenced was Tregs sorted from blood. The receptors come from a female donor with breast cancer. The conserved cysteine and the conserved F or W are not part of the CDR3 here. The order of the fields is D gene, V gene, CDR3 protein. D genes are given only for firm matches.

>TRBD2|TRBV11-3
ASSLDPGGEQF
>TRBD1|TRBV29-1
SGGQGSNYGYT
>TRBD1|TRBV7-2
ASSPDRGRSYEQY
>TRBD2|TRBV5-1
ASSLASSSGNSYEQY
>.|TRBV5-1
ASSQSGTYRETQY
>.|TRBV20-1
SGGTLESSYEQY
>.|TRBV9
ASSVSGAGANVLT
>.|TRBV13
ASSLWTGSGSSYEQY
>.|TRBV9
ASSGPRGNPYEQH
>.|TRBV4-1
ASSQDLGSTQTQY
>TRBD1|TRBV9
ASSPRRTGHTEAF
>.|TRBV11-1
ASSTTPGLYNEQF
>.|TRBV28
ASRRDETQY
>.|TRBV5-1
ASSLAGSMNTEAF
>.|TRBV29-1
SVDILNYGYT
>TRBD1|TRBV6-5
ASSFTGQGYGYT
>TRBD1|TRBV5-1
ASSKLRDRVKNEQF
>.|TRBV4-1
ASSQEGRNPHNEQF
>.|TRBV6-1
ASKNREGNQPQH
>.|TRBV20-1
SARYANEQF
>TRBD1|TRBV6-6
ASSTRQGPYNEQF
>.|TRBV4-1
ASSQGGWGSPLH
>TRBD1|TRBV5-5
ASSHHGTGWTEAF
>.|TRBV4-1
ASSHEDRNTEAF
>TRBD2|TRBV24-1
ATSDPGTSGEETQY
>.|TRBV4-2
ASSQSLNTEAF
>.|TRBV30
AWSSSPTSYEQY
>.|TRBV7-9
ASSLAGRVEQF
>.|TRBV12-3/TRBV12-4
AGSLGTFVVETQY
>TRBD1|TRBV4-1
ASSPGQGIRGQF
>.|TRBV4-1
ASSQGQPSTDTQY
>TRBD1|TRBV6-2/TRBV6-3
ASSSGQGPLETQY
>TRBD2|TRBV7-2
ASSLEPSGYYEQY
>.|TRBV4-1
ASSRGGLVAGNTIY
>.|TRBV11-2
ASSLVWATGELF
>.|TRBV4-1
ASSPVRNNQPQH
>TRBD1|TRBV12-3/TRBV12-4
ASMVTGNNQPQH
>.|TRBV20-1
SAKRGMETQY
>TRBD2|TRBV7-2
ASSLVGGSSYEQY
>TRBD2|TRBV20-1
SARSTSDFPSSYNEQF
>.|TRBV15
ATSREKRAPNTGELF
>TRBD2|TRBV27
ASAGLAGGSVEQY
>.|TRBV9
ASTDSPTDYGYT
>.|TRBV11-1
ASSVTSSGEQF
>.|TRBV9
ASSGDGVSGDTIY
>.|TRBV6-1
ASRARGPGQTQY
>TRBD1|TRBV7-8
ASSSRGFANTGELF
>TRBD2|TRBV10-3
AISEQGLANTGELF
>.|TRBV6-6
ANSYLEGGLF
>TRBD2|TRBV27
ATMAGEAYNEQF
>.|TRBV30
AWSVDRIVQEQY
>.|TRBV27
ASSVSTGMYGNEQF
>TRBD2|TRBV9
ASSEAGGTNEQF